The sample holds a few counts of the clone carrying this T cell receptor beta chain. This specimen comes from a study of blood T cell repertoires in COVID-19. Germline CDR1 MNHNS, CDR2 SASEGT. V lost 2 bases to trimming and J lost 3 bases; unmatched junction nucleotides: 0. CDR3 length: 15 amino acids. Profiled with immunoSEQ multiplex PCR; TCRdb holds only in-frame clones, not every one. Found here are 130,000 or so clones, roughly four fifths of them singletons; the top ten hold 10% to 15%. V usage is TRBV6-1 and J usage is TRBJ2-3, with 12 bases that match TRBD2. The TCR was taken from a woman aged 60-70 years with acute or convalescent COVID-19. Sequenced sample: peripheral blood. The CDR3, as DNA: TGTGCCAGCAGTGAAACTAGCGGGGGGACAGATACGCAGTATTTT. The encoded protein is CASSETSGGTDTQYF.